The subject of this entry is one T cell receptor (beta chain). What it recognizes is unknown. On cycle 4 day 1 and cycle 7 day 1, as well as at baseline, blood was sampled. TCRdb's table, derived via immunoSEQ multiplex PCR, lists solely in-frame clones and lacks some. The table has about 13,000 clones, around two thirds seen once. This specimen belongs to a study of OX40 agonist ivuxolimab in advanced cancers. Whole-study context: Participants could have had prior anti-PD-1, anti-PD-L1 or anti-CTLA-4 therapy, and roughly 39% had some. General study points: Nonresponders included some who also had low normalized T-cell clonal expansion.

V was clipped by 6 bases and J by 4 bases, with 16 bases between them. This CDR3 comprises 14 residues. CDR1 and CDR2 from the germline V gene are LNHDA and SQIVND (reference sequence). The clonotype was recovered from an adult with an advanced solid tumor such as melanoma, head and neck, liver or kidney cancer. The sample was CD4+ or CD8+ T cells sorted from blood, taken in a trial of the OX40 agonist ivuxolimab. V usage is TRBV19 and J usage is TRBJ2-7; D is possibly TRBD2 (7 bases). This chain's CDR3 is CASSYSGEGYEQYF. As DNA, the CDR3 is TGTGCCAGTAGCTACTCAGGGGAGGGTTACGAGCAGTACTTC. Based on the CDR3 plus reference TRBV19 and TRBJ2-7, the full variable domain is DGGITQSPKYLFRKEGQNVTLSCEQNLNHDAMYWYRQDPGQGLRLIYYSQIVNDFQKGDIAEGYSVSREKKESFPLTVTSAQKNPTAFYLCASSYSGEGYEQYFGPGTRLTVT.